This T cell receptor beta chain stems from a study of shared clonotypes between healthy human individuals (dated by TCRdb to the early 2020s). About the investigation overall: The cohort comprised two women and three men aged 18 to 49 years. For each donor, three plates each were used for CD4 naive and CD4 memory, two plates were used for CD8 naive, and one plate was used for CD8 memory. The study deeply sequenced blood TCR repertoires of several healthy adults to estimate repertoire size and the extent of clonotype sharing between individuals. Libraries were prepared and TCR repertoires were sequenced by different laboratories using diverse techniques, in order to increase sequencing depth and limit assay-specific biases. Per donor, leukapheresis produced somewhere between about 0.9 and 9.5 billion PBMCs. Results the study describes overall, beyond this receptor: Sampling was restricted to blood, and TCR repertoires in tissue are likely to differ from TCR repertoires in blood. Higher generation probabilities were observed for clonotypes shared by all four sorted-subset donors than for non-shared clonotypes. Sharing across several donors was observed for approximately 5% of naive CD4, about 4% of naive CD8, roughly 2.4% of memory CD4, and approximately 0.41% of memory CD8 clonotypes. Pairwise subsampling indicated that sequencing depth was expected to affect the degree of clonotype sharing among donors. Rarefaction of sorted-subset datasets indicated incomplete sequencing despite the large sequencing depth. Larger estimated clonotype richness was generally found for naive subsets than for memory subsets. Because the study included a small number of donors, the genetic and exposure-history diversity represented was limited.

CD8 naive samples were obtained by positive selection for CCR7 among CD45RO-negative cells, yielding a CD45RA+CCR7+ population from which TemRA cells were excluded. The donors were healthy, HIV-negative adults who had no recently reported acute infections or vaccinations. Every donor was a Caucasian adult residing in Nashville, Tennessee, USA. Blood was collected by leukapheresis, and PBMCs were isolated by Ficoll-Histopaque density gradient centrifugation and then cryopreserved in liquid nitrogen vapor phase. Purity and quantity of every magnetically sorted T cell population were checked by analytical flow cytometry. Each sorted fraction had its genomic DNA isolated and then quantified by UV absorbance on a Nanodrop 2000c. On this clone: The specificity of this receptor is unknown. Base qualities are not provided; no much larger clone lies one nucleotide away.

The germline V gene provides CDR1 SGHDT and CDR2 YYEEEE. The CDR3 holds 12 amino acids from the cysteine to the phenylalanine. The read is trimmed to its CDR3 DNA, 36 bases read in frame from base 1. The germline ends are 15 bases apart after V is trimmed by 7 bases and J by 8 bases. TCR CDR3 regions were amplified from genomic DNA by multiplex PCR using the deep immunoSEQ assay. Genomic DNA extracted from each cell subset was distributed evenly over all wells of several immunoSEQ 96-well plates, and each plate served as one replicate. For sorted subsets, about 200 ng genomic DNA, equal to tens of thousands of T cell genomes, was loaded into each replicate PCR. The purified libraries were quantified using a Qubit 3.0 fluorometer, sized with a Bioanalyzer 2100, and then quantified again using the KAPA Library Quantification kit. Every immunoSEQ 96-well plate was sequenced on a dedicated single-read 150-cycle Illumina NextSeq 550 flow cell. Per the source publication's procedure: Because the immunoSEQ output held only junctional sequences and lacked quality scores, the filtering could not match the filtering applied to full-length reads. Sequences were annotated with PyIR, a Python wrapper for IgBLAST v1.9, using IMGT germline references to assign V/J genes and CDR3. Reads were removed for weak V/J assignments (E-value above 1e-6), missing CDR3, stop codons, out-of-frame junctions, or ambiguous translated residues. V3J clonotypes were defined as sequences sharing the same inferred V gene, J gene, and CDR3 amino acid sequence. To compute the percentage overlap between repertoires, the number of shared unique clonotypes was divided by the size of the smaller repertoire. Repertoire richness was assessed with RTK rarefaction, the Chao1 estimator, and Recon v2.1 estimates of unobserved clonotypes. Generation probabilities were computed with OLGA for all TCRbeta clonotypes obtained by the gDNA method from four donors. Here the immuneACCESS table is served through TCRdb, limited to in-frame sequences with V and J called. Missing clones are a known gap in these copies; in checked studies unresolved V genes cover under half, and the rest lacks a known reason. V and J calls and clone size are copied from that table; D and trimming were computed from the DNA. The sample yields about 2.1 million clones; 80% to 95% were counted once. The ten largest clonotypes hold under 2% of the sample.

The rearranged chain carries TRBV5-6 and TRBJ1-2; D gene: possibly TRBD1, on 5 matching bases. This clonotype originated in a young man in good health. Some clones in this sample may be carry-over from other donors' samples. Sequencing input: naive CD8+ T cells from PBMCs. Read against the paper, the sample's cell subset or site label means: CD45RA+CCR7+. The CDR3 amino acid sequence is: CASGLAEGGYTF. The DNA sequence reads TGTGCCAGCGGGCTGGCGGAGGGGGGCTACACCTTC.